This T cell receptor beta chain derives from a study of blood T cell repertoires in COVID-19. CDR3 size: 15 residues. Trimming removed 7 bases at V and 0 bases at J, with 13 bases between. CDR1 and CDR2 (germline): MNHEY, SVGAGI. Sequenced by immunoSEQ multiplex PCR; TCRdb stores in-frame clones only, minus some. The table lists about 310,000 clones, approximately 86% of them singletons. The receptor was isolated from a man aged 65 to 85 with acute or convalescent COVID-19. The sample taken for sequencing was peripheral blood. The chain joins TRBV6-5 to TRBJ1-3; D is uncertain. This chain's CDR3 is CASKVAANSGNTIYF. The CDR3 nucleotides are TGTGCCAGCAAGGTAGCGGCGAACTCTGGAAACACCATATATTTT.